This T cell receptor (beta chain) was sequenced during a study of CD8+CD57+ T cells in acquired aplastic anemia. Study-level background: DNA per sorted CD4+ or CD8+ sample ranged roughly 0.19 to 27.4 ug, averaging around 3.2 ug.

Genomic DNA served as template for TCR beta VDJ and CDR3 profiling. TCRdb itself ran the reads through MiXCR, one entry per CDR3 protein. The sample shows about 160,000 distinct CDR3 sequences, around 48% of them seen only once. Patients who underwent sequencing had shown CD8+CD57+ cell expansion by flow cytometry. The patients all had a severe acquired aplastic anemia diagnosis. The CDR3 has 14 amino acids. V was clipped by 1 base and J by 2 bases, with 11 bases between them. Per germline, CDR1 DFQATT and CDR2 SNEGSKA (reference sequence). This clonotype was seen ten or more times. The TCR was taken from a human donor with aplastic anemia. This chain connects TRBV20-1 to TRBJ2-5; D remains unclear. Sample: sorted CD4+, CD8+, or CD8+CD57+ T cells (not recorded which) from PBMCs. Here the CDR3 DNA reads TGCAGTGCTAGAGTGGTGACCCTACAAGAGACCCAGTACTTC. This encodes CSARVVTLQETQYF.